This TCR beta chain was profiled in a study of shared clonotypes between healthy human individuals. Study results and caveats: Larger estimated richness was generally recorded for naive subsets relative to memory subsets. Non-shared clonotypes were found to have lower generation probabilities than the clonotypes that were shared by all four of the sorted-subset donors.

Note on this clone: No antigen is known for it. A much larger clone lies one base from this, so it may be a read error.

The CDR3 is 15 amino acids. V dropped 6 bases and J dropped 0 bases, with 15 bases sitting between them. The germline V gene encodes CDR1 MDHEN and CDR2 SYDVKM. The assay used deep level. Libraries were prepared by immunoSEQ multiplex PCR; TCRdb keeps only in-frame clonotypes and omits some of them. This repertoire shows about 1 million clones, roughly 75% found once; its top ten account for 1.5%. The rearrangement links TRBV28 to TRBJ2-7; D might be TRBD1 or TRBD2, each matching 5 bases. The receptor's source is a man aged 18 to 35 in good health. The sample was memory CD4+ T cells sorted from blood. As for subset: CD45RA-negative fraction. CDR3 sequence: CASSPGTPSSYEQYF. The CDR3 DNA reads as TGTGCCAGCAGCCCCGGGACGCCGAGCTCCTACGAGCAGTACTTC.